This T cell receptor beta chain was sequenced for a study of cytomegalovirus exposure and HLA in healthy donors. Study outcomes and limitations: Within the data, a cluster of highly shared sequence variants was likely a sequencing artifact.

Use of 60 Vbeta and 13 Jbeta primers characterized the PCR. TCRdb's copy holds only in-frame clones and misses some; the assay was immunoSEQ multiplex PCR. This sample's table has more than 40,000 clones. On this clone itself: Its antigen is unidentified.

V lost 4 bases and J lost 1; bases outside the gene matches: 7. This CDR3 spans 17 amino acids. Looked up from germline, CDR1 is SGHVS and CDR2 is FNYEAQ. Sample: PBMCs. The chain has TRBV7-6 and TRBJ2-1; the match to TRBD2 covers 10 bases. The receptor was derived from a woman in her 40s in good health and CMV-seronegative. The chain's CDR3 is CASSSMPSGSSYNEQFF. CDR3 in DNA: TGTGCCAGCAGCTCCATGCCTAGCGGGAGTTCCTACAATGAGCAGTTCTTC. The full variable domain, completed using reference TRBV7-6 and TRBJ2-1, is GAGVSQSPRYKVTKRGQDVALRCDPISGHVSLYWYRQALGQGPEFLTYFNYEAQQDKSGLPNDRFSAERPEGSISTLTIQRTEQRDSAMYRCASSSMPSGSSYNEQFFGPGTRLTVL.